This TCR beta chain was captured in a study of CD8 T cells in Susac syndrome. Reverse transcription of about 0.45 to 1 ug RNA was carried out with random hexamers. TCRdb re-derived calls from the immunoSEQ multiplex PCR reads in MiXCR, one entry per CDR3 protein. The sample holds approximately 160,000 distinct CDR3 sequences; about 91% are singletons and the top ten take 0.08%. Looked up from germline, CDR1 is SGHRS and CDR2 is YFSETQ. This CDR3 comprises 14 residues. V lost 0 bases to trimming and J lost 8 bases; unmatched junction nucleotides: 4. The material sequenced was CD4+ T cells from PBMCs. This sequence joins TRBV5-1 and TRBJ1-4; 7 bases agree with TRBD1. The receptor was derived from a human donor in good health. This chain's CDR3 is CASSLGTGWEKLFF. CDR3 nucleotide sequence: TGCGCCAGCAGCTTGGGGACAGGCTGGGAAAAACTGTTTTTT.